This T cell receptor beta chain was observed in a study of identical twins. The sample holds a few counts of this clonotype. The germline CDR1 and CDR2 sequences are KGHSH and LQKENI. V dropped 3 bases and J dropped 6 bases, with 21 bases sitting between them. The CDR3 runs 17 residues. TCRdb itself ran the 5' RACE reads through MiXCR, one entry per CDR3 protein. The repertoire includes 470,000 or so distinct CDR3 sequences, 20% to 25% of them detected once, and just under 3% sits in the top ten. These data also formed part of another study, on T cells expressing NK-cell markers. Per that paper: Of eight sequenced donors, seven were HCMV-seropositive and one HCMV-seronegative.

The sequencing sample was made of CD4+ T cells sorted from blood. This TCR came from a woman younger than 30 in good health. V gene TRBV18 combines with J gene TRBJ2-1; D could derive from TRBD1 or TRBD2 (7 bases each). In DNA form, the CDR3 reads TGTGCCAGCTCACCCCCCCGGGGAGGGGGCGCCTCCAATGAGCAGTTCTTC. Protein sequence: CASSPPRGGGASNEQFF.